Included here is one T cell receptor (beta chain) sequence, with context. Its antigen has not been determined. Base qualities were left out, and no much larger clone turns up one base away. This sample is part of a study of blood T cell repertoires in COVID-19 (dated by TCRdb to the early 2020s). Broadly, across the study: Samples covering the acute and convalescent phases of COVID-19 were provided by collaborators in the United States, Italy and Spain. The material from the prospective study consisted of cDNA or gDNA derived from T cells, B-cell-depleted T cells, or PBMCs. Where available, HLA class I and class II types were taken from metadata supplied by the sample provider and were not determined by assay-based typing. Samples were obtained from the ongoing ImmuneRACE study (first 160 participants) and from roughly 1,300 subjects provided by 6 global collaborators. Nearly every sample came with metadata listing a de-identified subject ID, COVID-19 status, age in years and sex. The repertoires were released in a freely available public database intended as a resource for research on the immune response to SARS-CoV-2. Deeply sampled blood TCRbeta repertoires from subjects exposed to, actively infected with, or recovered from COVID-19 were included in the dataset.

Summary of the overall study and its limitations: The amount of clinical and demographic metadata varied by source and participant and was provided uncurated.

Enrolling through a virtual design, the prospective study's participants ranged in age from about 18 to 89 years and lived across 20 to 30 United States geographic areas. In the prospective study, participants were assigned to cohorts based on the clinical history participants reported in a screening survey and a study questionnaire. Recovered participants in ImmuneRACE Cohort 3 were defined by two consecutive negative NP/OP PCR tests, clearance by a healthcare professional, or resolution of symptoms. Each participant in the prospective study had whole blood, serum and a nasopharyngeal or oropharyngeal swab collected by mobile phlebotomists. Additional blood draws and questionnaires over an approximately two-month period could optionally be provided by prospective study participants. Before DNA extraction, prospective study blood samples were shipped either frozen or at room temperature. TCRbeta CDR3 regions were amplified from genomic DNA using the immunoSEQ Assay, a bias-controlled multiplex PCR. As for how the authors treated the data: Nucleated cell counts per sample were estimated from amplification of reference gene primers within the assay. To quantify the absolute abundance of each unique TCRbeta CDR3 rearrangement, sequence reads were collapsed and filtered. For each sample, productive Simpson clonality was calculated as the square root of Simpson's diversity index over productive rearrangements. The source is immuneACCESS, and TCRdb retained only in-frame sequences with V and J called. Part of the clones is not carried over; for the studies checked, unresolved V genes explain less than half of this, and the remainder is unexplained. V and J calls and clone size are those listed in that table; D and trimming were worked out from the DNA. For this sample there are 150,000 to 200,000 clones; 70% to 80% appear just once. The ten largest clones represent 17% of the sample.

Sequenced sample: PBMCs or T cells enriched from blood (not recorded which). This TCR came from a woman aged 45-65 years who had recovered from COVID-19.

The base sequence is TGTGCCAGCTCACCATTCGGGAGCTACGAGCAGTACTTC. The encoded protein is CASSPFGSYEQYF. The rearranged segments are TRBV18 and TRBJ2-7, and possibly TRBD2, on 6 matching bases. In the germline V gene, CDR1 corresponds to KGHSH and CDR2 to LQKENI. Cut back by 2 bases and 3 bases, the V and J ends lie 8 bases apart. From the cysteine through the phenylalanine, the CDR3 covers 13 amino acids. Just CDR3 DNA is preserved here, 39 bases in frame from base 1.